Listed below are T cell receptor beta chains from one sample, sequenced in a study of cytomegalovirus exposure and HLA in healthy donors. This table comes from immunoSEQ multiplex PCR, and its TCRdb copy is limited to in-frame clones, with some not included. The repertoire holds 26,000 or so clones, with about four fifths as singletons. The sequenced sample was PBMCs. The receptors stem from a male donor in good health and CMV-seronegative. The CDR3 runs from the conserved cysteine through the conserved F or W. Size values are once, few and many counts, or a class for expanded clones, and some rows have none.

j_call v_call clone_size cdr3_aa
TRBJ2-5 TRBV10-3 . CATTGGQQETQYF
TRBJ2-5 TRBV4-3 . CASSQAVRQQETQYF
TRBJ2-3 TRBV6-4 . CASSERETDTQYF
TRBJ2-2 TRBV19 . CASSFPSLTGELFF
TRBJ2-3 TRBV6-5 few CASSYSADSDTQYF
TRBJ2-3 TRBV29-1 . CSVGGVSTDTQYF
. TRBV6-1 . CASILLAATNYEQYF
TRBJ2-7 TRBV27 . CASSPTQAGASEQYF
TRBJ1-4 TRBV29-1 . CSVGGVDKLFF
TRBJ2-7 TRBV7-9 few CSSSNRDRAYEQYF
TRBJ2-7 TRBV4-2 . CASSQGAGRNEQYF
TRBJ2-1 TRBV19 . CASSIETSIDNEQFF
TRBJ2-1 TRBV27 . CASSSGLAGVSEQFF
TRBJ2-3 TRBV5-6 . CASSFPSGSTDTQYF
TRBJ2-3 TRBV5-1 . CANSLGAVSTDTQYF
TRBJ1-2 TRBV7-9 . CASSLGTSGGYGYTF
TRBJ2-7 TRBV27 . CASSPGGGLDEQYF
TRBJ1-1 TRBV2 few CASSRDRGRVGTEAFF
TRBJ2-5 TRBV20-1 . CSAPKRETQYF
TRBJ2-3 TRBV6-1 . CASSEWTGQKTDTQYF
TRBJ2-1 TRBV28 . CASSSRAGGNEQFF
TRBJ1-1 TRBV18 few CASSQGEGSDTEAFF
TRBJ2-7 TRBV29-1 . CSVGFGQGEQYF
TRBJ1-5 TRBV4-3 . CASSPGSDSNQPQHF
TRBJ2-5 TRBV29-1 . CSWTRGRQETQYF
TRBJ1-2 TRBV30 . CAWSVGQRIYTF
TRBJ2-1 TRBV4-3 few CASSQEFTSLHEQFF
TRBJ2-5 TRBV27 . CASSLGWRSGETQYF
TRBJ2-7 TRBV5-6 once CASSRRLAGGQTYEQYF
TRBJ1-2 TRBV29-1 . CSALTGTDYGYTF
TRBJ1-1 TRBV6-1 . CASSDGQDLNTEAFF
TRBJ1-1 TRBV2 . CASSDLALNTEAFF
TRBJ2-1 TRBV2 . CAGTSAHNEQFF
TRBJ2-7 TRBV28 . CASSFGQGTYEQYF
TRBJ2-7 TRBV28 . CASSYSANSYEQYF
TRBJ2-7 TRBV7-8 . CASSPRVQAYEQYF
TRBJ2-2 TRBV9 . CASSPYRTGELFF
TRBJ2-1 TRBV29-1 . CSGDSLASATYNEQFF
TRBJ2-3 TRBV2 . CASRRDRGLGVTQYF
TRBJ1-5 TRBV6-5 once CASSLGQINQPQHF